The present T cell receptor (beta chain) was sequenced within a study of blood T cell repertoires in COVID-19. Study-level background: Sample material is recorded as cDNA or gDNA derived from T cells, B-cell-depleted T cells, or PBMCs.

Germline lookup yields CDR1 MNHNS and CDR2 SASEGT. V gave up 1 base and J gave up 3 bases, with 4 bases separating them. The CDR3 covers 12 residues. Profiled with immunoSEQ multiplex PCR; TCRdb holds only in-frame clones, not every one. The top ten clones hold roughly 10% of a sample with some 140,000 clones, roughly 79% of them seen once. The sequence was collected from a human donor in a cohort sampled during active COVID-19. Sample: peripheral blood. The gene calls are TRBV6-1 and TRBJ2-7; D unresolved. In DNA form, the CDR3 reads TGTGCCAGCAGTGAAGGACACTACGAGCAGTACTTC. It specifies CASSEGHYEQYF.